The 31 T cell receptor beta chains below all came from one sample that was sequenced in a study of blood T cell repertoires in COVID-19 (dated by TCRdb to about 2020). Receptor libraries were prepared by the immunoSEQ multiplex PCR assay. This immuneACCESS table, as held by TCRdb, lists in-frame sequences with V and J called but not all clones. Of the missing ones, under half trace to an unresolved V gene in checked studies; the others have no known cause. The sample data list about 200,000 clones, and roughly four fifths of these were observed just once. Around 11% of the sample rests with the top ten. Input material: PBMCs or T cells enriched from blood (not recorded which). These receptors were collected from a man between 35 and 55 years old who had recovered from COVID-19.

The V and J genes are TRBV27 and TRBJ1-6, with a tentative D call TRBD1 (5 bases). The V and J ends lost 8 bases and 7 bases respectively, with 21 bases between them. The CDR3 has 16 residues. Germline lookup yields CDR1 MNHEY and CDR2 SMNVEV (reference sequence). The CDR3 loop reads CASGASLLMANSPLHF. The CDR3 nucleotides are TGTGCCAGCGGGGCATCGCTCCTTATGGCCAATTCACCCCTCCACTTT.

The CDR3 DNA reads TGTGCCAGCAGTCCGCTGGGCGGGAGGATCGATGAGCAGTTCTTC. Translated, it gives CASSPLGGRIDEQFF. The rearrangement uses TRBV6-5 and TRBJ2-1; 8 bases map to TRBD2. The germline CDR1 and CDR2 sequences are MNHEY and SVGAGI. The CDR3 is made up of 15 amino acids. J gave up 8 bases and V 5 bases, and 11 bases lay outside the gene matches.

V usage is TRBV6-5 and J usage is TRBJ2-3; 8 bases map to TRBD2. Per the germline V gene, CDR1 is MNHEY and CDR2 is SVGAGI. The CDR3 contains 15 residues. J was trimmed by 2 bases and V by 5 bases; bases with no gene match: 6. The CDR3 region is CASSTQLAATDTQYF. For the CDR3, the DNA is TGTGCCAGCAGTACCCAACTAGCGGCCACAGATACGCAGTATTTT.

V usage is TRBV19 and J usage is TRBJ2-3, with D perhaps matching TRBD2 (5 bases). V dropped 5 bases and J dropped 1 base, with 13 bases sitting between them. Per germline, CDR1 LNHDA and CDR2 SQIVND (reference sequence). CDR3 length: 15 residues. Here the CDR3 reads CASSLVGAGTDTQYF. In nucleotides, the CDR3 is TGTGCCAGTAGTTTGGTGGGAGCCGGCACAGATACGCAGTATTTT.

The gene calls are TRBV28 and TRBJ1-5; maybe TRBD1 (6 bases). The CDR3 sequence is 15 residues long. CDR1 and CDR2 from the germline V gene are MDHEN and SYDVKM. Trimming took off 2 bases at V and 3 bases at J, with 11 bases between the two ends. This CDR3 reads CASSLVGQYNQPQHF. CDR3 DNA sequence: TGTGCCAGCAGTTTAGTCGGACAGTACAATCAGCCCCAGCATTTT.

V usage is TRBV5-1 and J usage is TRBJ1-3; 7 nucleotides line up with TRBD1. Germline lookup yields CDR1 SGHRS and CDR2 YFSETQ. This CDR3 contains 16 residues. Losses at the gene ends were 4 bases for V and 0 bases for J; bases not matched to a gene: 7. CDR3 in amino acids: CASSPLTGTSGNTIYF. DNA of the CDR3: TGCGCCAGCAGCCCCCTGACAGGGACCTCTGGAAACACCATATATTTT.

The genes are TRBV27 and TRBJ1-2; no firm D call. CDR3 size: 12 residues. Trimming pared 7 bases from V and 3 bases from J, leaving 9 bases between. CDR1 and CDR2 from the germline V gene are MNHEY and SMNVEV (reference sequence). CDR3 protein: CASKSAYYGYTF. The DNA of the CDR3 is TGTGCCAGCAAAAGCGCTTACTATGGCTACACCTTC.

The CDR3 is CASSFVVSDTQYF. CDR3 nucleotide sequence: TGTGCCAGCAGCTTCGTAGTATCAGATACGCAGTATTTT. The chain carries TRBV7-2 and TRBJ2-3; D gene uncertain. Germline CDR1 and CDR2: SGHTA and FQGNSA. V lost 3 bases to trimming and J lost 4 bases, with 8 bases between them. The CDR3 extends over 13 amino acids. Variable domain in full (rest from reference TRBV7-2 and TRBJ2-3): GAGVSQSPSNKVTEKGKDVELRCDPISGHTALYWYRQSLGQGLEFLIYFQGNSAPDKSGLPSDRFSAERTGGSVSTLTIQRTQQEDSAVYLCASSFVVSDTQYFGPGTRLTVL.

The chain uses TRBV3-1 (or the pseudogene TRBV3-2) and TRBJ1-4; 10 nucleotides agree with TRBD1. V dropped 4 bases and J dropped 8; count of bases not matched to a gene: 7. The CDR3 contains 15 residues. Germline V lookup: CDR1 LGHDT, CDR2 YNNKEL (reference sequence). The CDR3 loop reads CASSRTGGEWEKLFF. The CDR3 nucleotides are TGTGCCAGCAGCCGGACAGGGGGGGAGTGGGAAAAACTGTTTTTT.

The chain is built from TRBV4-2 and TRBJ2-5; the D is unclear. Germline V lookup: CDR1 LGHNA, CDR2 YNFKEQ. CDR3 length: 15 residues. The germline V and J ends were trimmed by 0 bases and 4 bases, with 12 bases remaining between them. The CDR3 nucleotides read TGTGCCAGCAGCCAAGATCTGACTTCCTCAGAGACCCAGTACTTC. As protein: CASSQDLTSSETQYF.

This clone occurred a few times. The chain's CDR3 is CASAGTSGSLFF. The CDR3 bases are TGTGCCAGCGCCGGGACTAGCGGGAGTCTGTTCTTC. The chain is built from TRBV2 and TRBJ2-1, with TRBD2 identical over 14 bases. The CDR3 has 12 amino acids. The germline gives CDR1 SNHLY, CDR2 FYNNEI. Losses at the gene ends were 8 bases for V and 15 bases for J; bases not matched to a gene: 6.

The chain combines TRBV7-9 with TRBJ2-2; the match to TRBD2 covers 8 bases. The CDR3 is 17 residues long. V was pared by 4 bases and J by 3 bases, with 10 bases of the junction left unmatched. Germline V gene sequence: CDR1 SEHNR, CDR2 FQNEAQ (reference sequence). As DNA, the CDR3 is TGTGCCAGCAGCTCAAATCTCGGGGGGGCATACACCGGGGAGCTGTTTTTT. Its protein is CASSSNLGGAYTGELFF.

The chain joins TRBV19 to TRBJ2-1; the match to TRBD2 covers 7 bases. The CDR3 covers 18 residues. V gave up 0 bases and J gave up 3 bases; unmatched junction bases: 11. Germline CDR1 is LNHDA and CDR2 is SQIVND (reference sequence). CDR3 nucleotide sequence: TGTGCCAGTAGTATAGATCTTGTTTGGCTAGCGGACTACAATGAGCAGTTCTTC. It specifies CASSIDLVWLADYNEQFF.

This chain joins TRBV7-3 and TRBJ1-1, with 7 bases lining up with TRBD1. The germline V gene has CDR1 SGHTA and CDR2 FQGTGA. The CDR3 is 15 amino acids. V trimming: 4 bases; J trimming: 0 bases; junction bases outside the gene matches: 5. CDR3 bases: TGTGCCAGCAGCTGGGGGACAGCCTTGAACACTGAAGCTTTCTTT. Amino acid sequence: CASSWGTALNTEAFF.

V usage is TRBV7-3 and J usage is TRBJ2-1, with TRBD1 identical over 8 bases. Losses at the gene ends were 5 bases for V and 10 bases for J; bases not matched to a gene: 7. CDR3 size: 13 residues. The germline gives CDR1 SGHTA, CDR2 FQGTGA. CDR3 residues: CASSADRVGEQFF. The CDR3 coding sequence is TGTGCCAGCAGCGCGGACAGGGTGGGCGAGCAGTTCTTC.

This chain joins TRBV5-1 and TRBJ2-3, with 7 bases fitting TRBD2. The CDR3 consists of 15 residues. Germline V gene sequence: CDR1 SGHRS, CDR2 YFSETQ. Trimming took 0 bases from V and 3 from J; bases not matched to a gene: 4. The CDR3 bases are TGCGCCAGCAGCTTGGGCGGGAGTGGTACAGATACGCAGTATTTT. Encoded protein: CASSLGGSGTDTQYF.

The sample holds one count of this clone. The chain uses TRBV9 and TRBJ2-3; 9 nucleotides match TRBD2. From germline, CDR1 is SGDLS and CDR2 YYNGEE. Germline trimming cut 4 bases from V and 4 bases from J; bases unmatched to any gene: 10. This CDR3 region has 16 residues. The CDR3 here is CASSKTSGWGADTQYF. As DNA, the CDR3 is TGTGCCAGCAGCAAAACTAGCGGGTGGGGGGCAGATACGCAGTATTTT.

The chain has TRBV27 and TRBJ1-1, with 8 bases fitting TRBD1. This CDR3 has 18 amino acids. Germline lookup yields CDR1 MNHEY and CDR2 SMNVEV (reference sequence). V trimming: 3 bases; J trimming: 1 base; junction bases outside the gene matches: 13. The CDR3 DNA follows: TGTGCCAGCAGTTTCTCGGGCAGGGGGCGCGTGGGGAACACTGAAGCTTTCTTT. Its protein product is CASSFSGRGRVGNTEAFF.

This sequence joins TRBV15 and TRBJ1-2; D not certain. V was trimmed by 5 bases and J by 0 bases, leaving 4 bases between them. In germline, CDR1 is LNHNV, CDR2 YYDKDF (reference sequence). This CDR3 has 12 residues. In DNA form, the CDR3 reads TGTGCCACCAGCCTTACTAACTATGGCTACACCTTC. Its translation: CATSLTNYGYTF.

This rearrangement joins TRBV5-1 to TRBJ1-3; 8 bases are a match to TRBD1. The CDR3 is 15 amino acids. J was trimmed by 6 bases and V by 0 bases; bases with no gene match: 5. The germline V gene encodes CDR1 SGHRS and CDR2 YFSETQ. The CDR3 sequence: CASSLGTGSQNTIYF. The CDR3 DNA reads TGCGCCAGCAGCTTGGGGACAGGGAGCCAAAACACCATATATTTT.

This chain links TRBV11-2 with TRBJ1-2; TRBD1 agrees at 8 bases. The germline V gene encodes CDR1 SGHAT and CDR2 FQNNGV. CDR3 size: 16 residues. The junction had 18 bases not matched to a gene; V was cut back by 1 base and J by 14 bases. The CDR3 nucleotides read TGTGCCAGCAGCTTAGGAACCAACAGGCAGGGGGCGGAGGGGACCTTC. Translated, it gives CASSLGTNRQGAEGTF.

The rearrangement joins TRBV7-9 to TRBJ1-2; no definite D call. V was clipped by 5 bases and J by 2 bases, with 9 bases between them. CDR3 length: 13 residues. Germline V gene sequence: CDR1 SEHNR, CDR2 FQNEAQ (reference sequence). CDR3 residues: CASSAGGNYGYTF. The DNA for the CDR3 is TGTGCCAGCAGCGCAGGAGGGAACTATGGCTACACCTTC.

This sequence joins TRBV7-9 and TRBJ1-2; D is unclear. The CDR3 loop spans 13 amino acids. From germline, CDR1 is SEHNR and CDR2 FQNEAQ (reference sequence). Trimming pared 2 bases from V and 5 bases from J, leaving 9 bases between. CDR3 amino acids: CASSLTGSYGYTF. The CDR3 coding sequence is TGTGCCAGCAGCTTAACGGGGTCTTATGGCTACACCTTC.

This rearrangement joins TRBV21-1 to TRBJ2-7; the D call of TRBD2 is as the table states it, not checked on the DNA. TRBV21-1 is a pseudogene. The CDR3 covers 17 residues. Here the CDR3 reads CASILGGLAGGTYEQYF. CDR3 coding DNA: TGTGCCAGCATCCTAGGGGGACTAGCGGGAGGAACTTACGAGCAGTACTTC.

This chain uses TRBV9 with TRBJ2-2; 14 bases align to TRBD2. CDR3 length equals 16 residues. V was clipped by 2 bases and J by 3 bases; unmatched bases: 0. The germline V gene has CDR1 SGDLS and CDR2 YYNGEE. The DNA of the CDR3 is TGTGCCAGCAGCGTGGGACTAGCGGGAGACACCGGGGAGCTGTTTTTT. Protein: CASSVGLAGDTGELFF.

The V gene is TRBV6-2 or TRBV6-3, the J gene TRBJ2-1; 7 nucleotides line up with TRBD2. From germline, CDR1 is MNHEY and CDR2 SVGEGT. With V trimmed by 4 bases and J by 4 bases, 4 bases remained unmatched. The CDR3 extends over 14 amino acids. The CDR3 DNA sequence: TGTGCCAGCAGTTTTGAGGGAGGGTACAATGAGCAGTTCTTC. It yields the protein CASSFEGGYNEQFF.

The CDR3 DNA follows: TGCAGCGTTGTTGACAGGTCTAGCACAGATACGCAGTATTTT. This codes for CSVVDRSSTDTQYF. The rearrangement links TRBV29-1 to TRBJ2-3, with D perhaps TRBD1 (6 bases). V was cut by 4 bases and J by 0 bases, with 11 bases left in between. This CDR3 has 14 amino acids. Per germline, CDR1 SQVTM and CDR2 ANQGSEA.

This chain links TRBV30 with TRBJ2-2; D uncertain. Germline CDR1 and CDR2: GTSNPN and SVGIG (reference sequence). V was pared by 1 base and J by 2 bases, with 8 bases between. The CDR3 consists of 14 residues. CDR3 nucleotides: TGTGCCTGGAGTGAAATAGTTAACACCGGGGAGCTGTTTTTT. It encodes CAWSEIVNTGELFF.

The chain couples TRBV6-2 or TRBV6-3 to TRBJ2-7; TRBD1 might be the D (7 bases). Deletions cut 5 bases from V and 1 base from J, with 15 bases between. The CDR3 has 15 residues. Germline assignment: CDR1 MNHEY and CDR2 SVGEGT. The CDR3 region is CASSGGTEESYEQYV. CDR3 in DNA: TGTGCCAGCAGTGGGGGGACAGAGGAGTCCTACGAGCAGTACGTC.

The chain links TRBV6-1 to TRBJ2-4, with unresolved D. V lost 2 bases to trimming and J lost 0 bases, with 8 bases between them. The germline gives CDR1 MNHNS, CDR2 SASEGT. The CDR3 is 15 amino acids. The DNA of the CDR3 is TGTGCCAGCAGTGAACAGATAATAGCCAAAAACATTCAGTACTTC. Translation gives CASSEQIIAKNIQYF.

This chain links TRBV19 with TRBJ1-2; possibly TRBD1 for D (6 bases). The V end lost 6 bases, the J end lost 2 bases, and 16 bases lay between the germline ends. The CDR3 contains 15 residues. Germline CDR1 LNHDA, CDR2 SQIVND (reference sequence). The CDR3 DNA is TGTGCCAGTAGCCGAGGGGGGGGGCGAAACTATGGCTACACCTTC. This encodes CASSRGGGRNYGYTF.